Following are 24 T cell receptor beta chains from one sample sequenced in a study of CD8+ T cells in alopecia areata. Sequencing templates came from extracted RNA that was reverse transcribed into cDNA. Generated by immunoSEQ multiplex PCR, the TCRdb table keeps only in-frame clones and is missing some. The sample yields 120,000 or so clones, over 60% seen once. Treatment specified: oral pan-JAK inhibitor, 5-10 mg twice daily. Here the sequenced sample was CD4+ T cells sorted from blood, taken at week 4, from a patient treated with tofacitinib. All receptors come from a human donor with alopecia areata.

This clone turned up a few times. The genes are TRBV29-1 and TRBJ2-5; no clear D gene. This CDR3 comprises 13 residues. Germline lookup yields CDR1 SQVTM and CDR2 ANQGSEA. V was trimmed by 2 bases and J by 5 bases, leaving 12 bases between them. This CDR3 reads CSVESKTPETQYF. In DNA form, the CDR3 reads TGCAGCGTTGAATCTAAGACGCCCGAGACCCAGTACTTC.

In its sample, this clone was seen once. V is TRBV2 and J is TRBJ2-5, with D possibly being TRBD1 or TRBD2 (6 bases each). Germline V gives CDR1 SNHLY, CDR2 FYNNEI. V lost 4 bases, J lost 5 bases, and 17 bases lay in between. The CDR3 sequence is 15 residues long. The CDR3 region has the DNA TGTGCCAGCAGTGCCAACCGGGGGCCGGTCGAGACCCAGTACTTC. It yields the protein CASSANRGPVETQYF.

This chain connects TRBV4-2 to TRBJ2-5, with 12 nucleotides matching TRBD2. The CDR3 extends over 15 amino acids. Germline CDR1 LGHNA, CDR2 YNFKEQ. The ends lost 4 bases at V and 5 bases at J; junction bases unmatched: 5. For the CDR3, the DNA is TGTGCCAGCAGCCGCACTAGCGGGGGGTTGGAGACCCAGTACTTC. Amino acids: CASSRTSGGLETQYF.

The chain couples TRBV20-1 to TRBJ1-1, with D unresolved. V was cut by 6 bases and J by 3 bases, with 8 bases left in between. Germline loops: CDR1 DFQATT, CDR2 SNEGSKA (reference sequence). The CDR3 is 11 residues long. CDR3: CSATVHTEAFF. CDR3 nucleotides: TGCAGTGCCACCGTTCACACTGAAGCTTTCTTT.

The rearrangement links TRBV6-5 to TRBJ2-1, with D possibly matching TRBD2 (6 bases). Germline V gene sequence: CDR1 MNHEY, CDR2 SVGAGI. Trimming removed 2 bases at V and 9 bases at J, with 11 bases between. This CDR3 region has 13 residues. The CDR3 loop reads CASSYLGGTEQFF. For the CDR3, the DNA is TGTGCCAGCAGTTACCTCGGGGGTACTGAGCAGTTCTTC.

The chain combines TRBV6-5 with TRBJ1-5; TRBD1 is a possible D gene (5 bases). Germline values: CDR1 MNHEY, CDR2 SVGAGI. The CDR3 runs 13 residues. Trimming removed 6 bases from V and 7 bases from J, with 13 bases in between. The CDR3 sequence: CASSMAGPQPQHF. The CDR3 DNA is TGTGCCAGCAGCATGGCAGGGCCGCAGCCCCAGCATTTT.

This clone showed up just a few times. This CDR3 is also generated by other DNA sequences in the sample. The chain is built from TRBV29-1 and TRBJ2-7, with D possibly TRBD2 on 5 matching bases. The CDR3 is made up of 11 amino acids. Germline CDR1 reads SQVTM; CDR2 reads ANQGSEA. V shed 4 bases and J shed 4 bases, with 8 bases lying between them. The CDR3 loop is CSVGGPYEQYF. In DNA form, the CDR3 reads TGCAGCGTTGGAGGGCCATACGAGCAGTACTTC.

This clone has only a few counts. The chain employs TRBV30 and TRBJ2-3; D is undetermined. The CDR3 covers 11 residues. CDR1 GTSNPN and CDR2 SVGIG come from the germline V gene (reference sequence). V was cut by 1 base and J by 6 bases, with 5 bases left in between. Here the CDR3 DNA reads TGTGCCTGGAGTGCCCCGGATACGCAGTATTTT. Amino acids: CAWSAPDTQYF.

This chain connects TRBV2 to TRBJ1-5; D is unresolved. Trimming shortened V by 4 bases and J by 2 bases, and 15 bases separated the two germline ends. CDR3 length: 16 amino acids. The germline gives CDR1 SNHLY, CDR2 FYNNEI. The CDR3 sequence: CASSAVRLPGNQPQHF. DNA of the CDR3: TGTGCCAGCAGTGCGGTCAGATTACCTGGCAATCAGCCCCAGCATTTT.

V is TRBV5-5 and J is TRBJ1-1; possibly TRBD1 for D (5 bases). V shed 2 bases and J shed 3 bases, with 11 bases lying between them. The CDR3 is 14 residues long. From germline, CDR1 is SGHKS and CDR2 YYEKEE (reference sequence). The DNA for the CDR3 is TGTGCCAGCAGCTTCCGGCGGGGGGACACTGAAGCTTTCTTT. It specifies CASSFRRGDTEAFF.

The V gene is TRBV30, the J gene TRBJ1-1; D unresolved. CDR1 GTSNPN and CDR2 SVGIG come from the germline V gene (reference sequence). The CDR3 totals 13 residues. The germline V and J ends were trimmed by 3 bases and 4 bases, with 12 bases remaining between them. DNA for the CDR3: TGTGCCTGGAGCTTAACGGGTAGCACTGAAGCTTTCTTT. This sequence encodes CAWSLTGSTEAFF.

The chain is built from TRBV7-2 and TRBJ2-2; no clear D gene. Germline CDR1 SGHTA, CDR2 FQGNSA. The ends were cut back, 0 bases at V and 0 bases at J, with 5 bases in the middle. CDR3 length: 15 residues. The CDR3 sequence: CASSLAGTNTGELFF. Here the CDR3 DNA reads TGTGCCAGCAGCTTAGCTGGGACGAACACCGGGGAGCTGTTTTTT.

This sequence joins TRBV23-1 and TRBJ2-5, with a weak D call TRBD1 (5 bases). TRBV23-1 is placed among ORFs of uncertain function. The V and J ends lost 6 bases and 0 bases respectively, with 11 bases between them. The CDR3 totals 14 residues. The CDR3 loop reads CASSLTAYQETQYF. The CDR3 DNA reads as TGCGCCAGCAGCCTGACAGCGTACCAAGAGACCCAGTACTTC.

The gene calls are TRBV6-6 and TRBJ2-2; possible D gene TRBD2, 5 bases. The ends were cut back, 5 bases at V and 4 bases at J, with 11 bases in the middle. This CDR3 comprises 14 residues. Germline assignment: CDR1 MNHNY and CDR2 SVGAGI (reference sequence). CDR3 sequence (DNA): TGTGCCAGCAGTCCCCCGGACTCCACCGGGGAGCTGTTTTTT. Protein product: CASSPPDSTGELFF.

The chain is built from TRBV6-6 and TRBJ1-6; TRBD1 matches at 7 bases. The CDR3 length is 16 residues. J lost 7 bases, V lost 2 bases, and 8 bases had no gene match. Germline-derived CDR1 and CDR2 are MNHNY and SVGAGI (reference sequence). The CDR3 loop is CASSYQGGAVNSPLHF. CDR3 sequence (DNA): TGTGCCAGCAGTTACCAAGGGGGCGCGGTAAATTCACCCCTCCACTTT.

The V gene is TRBV25-1, the J gene TRBJ1-5, with D perhaps TRBD1 (5 bases). This CDR3 contains 14 residues. Germline assignment: CDR1 MGHDK and CDR2 SYGVNS. The V end was cut by 4 bases, the J end by 2 bases, with 9 bases between. The CDR3 protein is CASSGAGRNQPQHF. The DNA for the CDR3 is TGTGCCAGCAGTGGAGCGGGGCGCAATCAGCCCCAGCATTTT.

This clone was found once. The chain recombines TRBV7-9 with TRBJ2-5; D remains unclear. Germline V CDR1 and CDR2: SEHNR, FQNEAQ (reference sequence). V gave up 5 bases and J gave up 2 bases, with 12 bases separating them. This CDR3 has 14 amino acids. The CDR3 DNA reads as TGTGCCAGCAGCCAAGGTACGGGTCAAGAGACCCAGTACTTC. Translation gives CASSQGTGQETQYF.

The chain recombines TRBV6-5 with TRBJ2-3; D uncertain. The CDR3 is made up of 13 amino acids. Trimming left V 6 bases short and J 9 bases short, with 16 bases between. Germline V lookup: CDR1 MNHEY, CDR2 SVGAGI. The DNA of the CDR3 is TGTGCCAGCAGGCCGGACGGCCGGAGAACGCAGTATTTT. Its translation is CASRPDGRRTQYF.

This clone appeared a single time. The chain is built from TRBV4-3 and TRBJ2-7; perhaps TRBD2 as D (5 bases). The CDR3 consists of 15 residues. V lost 2 bases and J lost 3, with 14 bases in between. Germline V gives CDR1 LGHNA, CDR2 YSLEER. The CDR3 region has the DNA TGCGCCAGCAGCCAACAAAGAGCGGCAAACTACGAGCAGTACTTC. Protein product: CASSQQRAANYEQYF.

This clone was counted only a few times. The chain carries TRBV15 and TRBJ2-1; 9 bases map to TRBD2. There are 14 residues in the CDR3. The trim removed 1 base at V and 8 bases at J, leaving 3 bases unmatched. In germline, CDR1 is LNHNV, CDR2 YYDKDF (reference sequence). CDR3 bases: TGTGCCACCAGCAGAGGCGGGAGGGTCGATGAGCAGTTCTTC. Residues: CATSRGGRVDEQFF.

This clone has a handful of counts. The chain links TRBV5-1 to TRBJ1-2; 8 bases map to TRBD1. The CDR3 has 14 amino acids. Germline CDR1 reads SGHRS; CDR2 reads YFSETQ. V dropped 2 bases and J dropped 8; count of bases not matched to a gene: 8. The CDR3 region has the DNA TGCGCCAGCAGCTTTCTTCAGGGGGCGGACGGCTACACCTTC. Protein sequence: CASSFLQGADGYTF.

This clone was observed a single time. This chain connects TRBV7-9 to TRBJ1-1; D not certain. The germline V gene encodes CDR1 SEHNR and CDR2 FQNEAQ (reference sequence). The CDR3 contains 13 residues. With 3 bases removed from V and 1 base from J, the gap between germline ends came to 6 bases. Here the CDR3 DNA reads TGTGCCAGCAGCTTTGGAGGGAACACTGAAGCTTTCTTT. Its protein is CASSFGGNTEAFF. Full variable domain (missing parts from reference TRBV7-9 and TRBJ1-1): DTGVSQNPRHKITKRGQNVTFRCDPISEHNRLYWYRQTLGQGPEFLTYFQNEAQLEKSRLLSDRFSAERPKGSFSTLEIQRTEQGDSAMYLCASSFGGNTEAFFGQGTRLTVV.

This clone showed up just a few times. The chain links TRBV9 to TRBJ2-3; 8 bases match TRBD2. V was pared by 3 bases and J by 2 bases, with 8 bases of the junction left unmatched. Germline CDR1 reads SGDLS; CDR2 reads YYNGEE. The CDR3 sequence is 16 residues long. CDR3 sequence reads: CASSDGIAGITDTQYF. The CDR3 nucleotides are TGTGCCAGCAGCGATGGGATAGCGGGGATCACAGATACGCAGTATTTT.

The chain has TRBV20-1 and TRBJ2-3, with D unclear. CDR3 length: 10 residues. V was shortened by 3 bases and J by 2 bases, with 0 bases between the two germline ends. Per the germline V gene, CDR1 is DFQATT and CDR2 is SNEGSKA (reference sequence). DNA for the CDR3: TGCAGTGCTAGCACAGATACGCAGTATTTT. Its protein product is CSASTDTQYF.